This TCR beta chain was sequenced during a study of T-cell memory formation after mild COVID-19. In the study overall: TCR clustering was largely donor specific. Study-level points and caveats: Memory from before infection featured some responding clones, which suggests cross-reactive memory joined.

Comments on this clonotype: What it recognizes is unknown.

Via MiXCR, TCRdb re-called the 5' RACE reads, giving one row per CDR3 protein. The data show under 350,000 distinct CDR3 sequences, around 15% seen once. CDR1 is SGHAT, CDR2 FQNNGV, per germline. The CDR3 loop spans 14 amino acids. Trimming removed 5 bases from V and 5 bases from J, with 15 bases in between. The rearrangement links TRBV11-2 to TRBJ2-5; the D gene is possibly TRBD1 (6 bases). This TCR derives from a man younger than 35 who had mild COVID-19 (a few samples of this study predate the infection). Cell type and time point are not known. Sequences were obtained from PBMCs or a T cell subset sorted from them (not recorded which). CDR3 sequence (DNA): TGTGCCAGCAGCCTACGAAGTCAGGGGGAGACCCAGTACTTC. As protein: CASSLRSQGETQYF.